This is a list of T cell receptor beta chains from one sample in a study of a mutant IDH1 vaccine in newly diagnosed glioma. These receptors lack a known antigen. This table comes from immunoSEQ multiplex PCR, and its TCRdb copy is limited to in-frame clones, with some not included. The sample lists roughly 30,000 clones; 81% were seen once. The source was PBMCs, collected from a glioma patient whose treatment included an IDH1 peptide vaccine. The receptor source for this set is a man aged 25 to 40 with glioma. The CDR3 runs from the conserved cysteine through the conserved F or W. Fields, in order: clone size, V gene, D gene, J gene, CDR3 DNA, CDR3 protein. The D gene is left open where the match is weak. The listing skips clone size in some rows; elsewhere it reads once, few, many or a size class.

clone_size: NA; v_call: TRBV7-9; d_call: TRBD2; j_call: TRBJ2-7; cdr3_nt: TGTGCCAGCAGCATGGGACTAGCGGACCTCTACGAGCAGTACTTC; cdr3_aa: CASSMGLADLYEQYF
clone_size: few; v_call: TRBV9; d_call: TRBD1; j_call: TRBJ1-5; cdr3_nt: TGTGCCAGCAGCGCCGGGACAGGGCTCATGGATCAGCCCCAGCATTTT; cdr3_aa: CASSAGTGLMDQPQHF
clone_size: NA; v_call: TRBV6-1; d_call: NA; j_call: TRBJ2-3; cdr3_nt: TGTGCCAGCAGTGAAGTGGGAACTGGGGATACGCAGTATTTT; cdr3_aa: CASSEVGTGDTQYF
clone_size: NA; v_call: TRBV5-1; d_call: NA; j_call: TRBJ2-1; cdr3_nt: TGCGCCAGCAGCCGCAGGGAGTACAATGAGCAGTTCTTC; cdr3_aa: CASSRREYNEQFF
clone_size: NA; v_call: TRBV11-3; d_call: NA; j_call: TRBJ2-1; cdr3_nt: TGTGCCAGCAGCCCGCGCGGTAGCCAGGCCTACAATGAGCAGTTCTTC; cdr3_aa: CASSPRGSQAYNEQFF
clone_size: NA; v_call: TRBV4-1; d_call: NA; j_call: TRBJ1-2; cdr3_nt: TGCGCCAGCAGCCTCGACAGACTAGATTATGGCTACACCTTC; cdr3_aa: CASSLDRLDYGYTF
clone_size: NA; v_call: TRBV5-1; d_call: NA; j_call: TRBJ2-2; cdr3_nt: TGCGCCAGCGTCGCCGGGACACCGAACACCGGGGAGCTGTTTTTT; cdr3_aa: CASVAGTPNTGELFF
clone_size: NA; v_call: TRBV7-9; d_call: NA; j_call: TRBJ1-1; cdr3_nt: TGTGCCAGCAATGAGATGATGAACACTGAAGCTTTCTTT; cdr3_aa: CASNEMMNTEAFF
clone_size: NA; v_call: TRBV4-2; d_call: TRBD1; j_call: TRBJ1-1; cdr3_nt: TGTGCCAGCAGCCAGGGGGACAGGGAGAACACTGAAGCTTTCTTT; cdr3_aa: CASSQGDRENTEAFF
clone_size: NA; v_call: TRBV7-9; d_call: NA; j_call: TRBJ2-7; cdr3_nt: TGTGCCAGCAGCTTAGCAGGCTCTTACGAGCAGTACTTC; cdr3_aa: CASSLAGSYEQYF
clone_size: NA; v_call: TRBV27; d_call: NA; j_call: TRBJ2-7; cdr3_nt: TGTGCCAGCAGTACCACCGGGACTCTTACCTACGAGCAGTACTTC; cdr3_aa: CASSTTGTLTYEQYF
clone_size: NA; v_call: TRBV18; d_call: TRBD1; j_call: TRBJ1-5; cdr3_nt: TGTGCCAGCTCACCGGGGACAGGGGTACAGCCCCAGCATTTT; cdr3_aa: CASSPGTGVQPQHF
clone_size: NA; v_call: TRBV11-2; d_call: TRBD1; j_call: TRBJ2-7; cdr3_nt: TGTGCCAGCAGCTTAGATCGGGGACAGTACGAGCAGTACTTC; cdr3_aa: CASSLDRGQYEQYF
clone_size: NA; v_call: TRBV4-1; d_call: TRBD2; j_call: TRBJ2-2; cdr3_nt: TGCGCCAGCAGCCAAGCCCACCTAGCGGGAGGCCAGGGCGGGGAGCTGTTTTTT; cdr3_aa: CASSQAHLAGGQGGELFF
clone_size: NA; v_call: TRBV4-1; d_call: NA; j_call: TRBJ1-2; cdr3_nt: TGCGCCAGCAGCCAAGATGCGGGGATAGCTAACTATGGCTACACCTTC; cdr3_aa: CASSQDAGIANYGYTF
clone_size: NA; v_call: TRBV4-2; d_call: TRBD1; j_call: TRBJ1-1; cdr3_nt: TGTGCCAGCAGCCGGGGACAGGGGCTGAACACTGAAGCTTTCTTT; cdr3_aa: CASSRGQGLNTEAFF
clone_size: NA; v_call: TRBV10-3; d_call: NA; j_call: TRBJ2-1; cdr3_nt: TGTGCCATCACCCCCGGGGGAAGCTCCTACAATGAGCAGTTCTTC; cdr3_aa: CAITPGGSSYNEQFF
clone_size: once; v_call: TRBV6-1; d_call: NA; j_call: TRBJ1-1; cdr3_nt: TGTGCCAGCAGTGAGATACCGAACACTGAAGCTTTCTTT; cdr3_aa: CASSEIPNTEAFF
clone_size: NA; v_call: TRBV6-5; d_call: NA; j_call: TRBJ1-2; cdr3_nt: TGTGCCAGCAGTTACAGGGAGCTTAACTATGGCTACACCTTC; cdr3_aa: CASSYRELNYGYTF
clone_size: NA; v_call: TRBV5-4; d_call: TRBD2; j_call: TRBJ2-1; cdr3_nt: TGTGCCAGCAGCTTGGGGGGCCCTCTAGCGGTTTACAATGAGCAGTTCTTC; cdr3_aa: CASSLGGPLAVYNEQFF
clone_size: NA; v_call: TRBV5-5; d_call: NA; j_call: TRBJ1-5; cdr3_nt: TGTGCCAGCAGCCCCCAGTCGGTTATTAGGGGTCAGCCCCAGCATTTT; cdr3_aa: CASSPQSVIRGQPQHF
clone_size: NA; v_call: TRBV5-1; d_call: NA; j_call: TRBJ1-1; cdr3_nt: TGCGCCAGCAGCTTCCCGGGCTCGAACACTGAAGCTTTCTTT; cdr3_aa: CASSFPGSNTEAFF
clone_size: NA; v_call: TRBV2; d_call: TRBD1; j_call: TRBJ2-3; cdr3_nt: TGTGCCAGCAGGCATCCGGGACAGCCGGCGGTAGATACGCAGTATTTT; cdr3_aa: CASRHPGQPAVDTQYF
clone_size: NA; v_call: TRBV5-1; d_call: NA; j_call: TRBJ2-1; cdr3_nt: TGCGCCAGCAGCTTGGAACCCCGTTTTGGCAATGAGCAGTTCTTC; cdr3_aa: CASSLEPRFGNEQFF
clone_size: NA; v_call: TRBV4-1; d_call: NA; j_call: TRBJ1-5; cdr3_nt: TGCGCCAGCAGCCAGCTCGTTAGCAATCAGCCCCAGCATTTT; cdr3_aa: CASSQLVSNQPQHF
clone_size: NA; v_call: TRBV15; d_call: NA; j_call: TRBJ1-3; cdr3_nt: TGTGCCACCAGCAGAGGAGGGTTCTCGGGAAACACCATATATTTT; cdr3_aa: CATSRGGFSGNTIYF
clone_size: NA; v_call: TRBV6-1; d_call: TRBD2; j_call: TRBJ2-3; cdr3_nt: TGTGCCAGCGGTCTAGCGGGAGGGCCAGATACGCAGTATTTT; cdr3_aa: CASGLAGGPDTQYF
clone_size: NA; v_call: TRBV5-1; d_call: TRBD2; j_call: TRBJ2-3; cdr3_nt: TGCGCCAGCAAAACCGGGACTAGCGGGAGCACAGATACGCAGTATTTT; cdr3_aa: CASKTGTSGSTDTQYF
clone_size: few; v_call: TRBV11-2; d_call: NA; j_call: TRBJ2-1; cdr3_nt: TGTGCCAGCAGCCCTCAAGGGGGGGATTACAATGAGCAGTTCTTC; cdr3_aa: CASSPQGGDYNEQFF
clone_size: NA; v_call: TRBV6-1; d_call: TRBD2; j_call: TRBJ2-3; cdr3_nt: TGTGCCAGCAGTGATATCGGGACTACCTCGGATACGCAGTATTTT; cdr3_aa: CASSDIGTTSDTQYF
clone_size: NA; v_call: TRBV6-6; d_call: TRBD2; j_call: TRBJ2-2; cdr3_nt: TGTGCCAGCAGCCGAACGGGCGGGAGGCCAACCGGGGAGCTGTTTTTT; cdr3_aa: CASSRTGGRPTGELFF
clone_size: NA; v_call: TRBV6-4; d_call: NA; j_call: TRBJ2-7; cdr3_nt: TGTGCCAGCCGTCGCGATGCGGGGAGCTCCTACGAGCAGTACTTC; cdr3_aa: CASRRDAGSSYEQYF
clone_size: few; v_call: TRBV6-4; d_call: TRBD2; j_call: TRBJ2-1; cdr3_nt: TGTGCCAGCAGTGACGCCGGACTAGCGGGAGGGGGAGAGCAGTTCTTC; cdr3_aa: CASSDAGLAGGGEQFF
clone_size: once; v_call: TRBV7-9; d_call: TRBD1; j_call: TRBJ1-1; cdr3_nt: TGTGCCAGCAGCTTAAGAGACAGGGTCACTGAAGCTTTCTTT; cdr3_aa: CASSLRDRVTEAFF
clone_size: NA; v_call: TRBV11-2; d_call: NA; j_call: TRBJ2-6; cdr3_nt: TGTGCCAGCAGTGAGTCTGGGGCCAACGTCCTGACTTTC; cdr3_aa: CASSESGANVLTF